This is a list of T cell receptor beta chains from one sample in a study of Ad26.COV2.S vaccination and SARS-CoV-2 variants. Only in-frame clones appear in the TCRdb table, and some are missing; sequencing was by immunoSEQ multiplex PCR. The sample lists 350,000 to 450,000 clones, 92% occurring once. The sample consisted of peripheral blood, taken after recovery from COVID-19. The receptors were gathered from a human donor who had recovered from COVID-19. Each CDR3 is given with its conserved first and last residue. A D gene is named only where the DNA matches it firmly. The size of a clone is reported for some rows only, either as once, few or many, or as a class for expanded clones.

>.|TRBJ2-1|.|TRBV10-1
TGCGCCAGCAGTGCTGGGAACCCTGGAAATGAGCAGTTCTTC
CASSAGNPGNEQFF
>.|TRBJ2-1|.|TRBV7-2
TGTGCCAGCAGCCTCCCCCCCTACAATGAGCAGTTCTTC
CASSLPPYNEQFF
>.|TRBJ1-6|.|TRBV5-6
TGTGCCAGCAGCTTACAGATTAATTCACCCCTCCACTTT
CASSLQINSPLHF
>TRBD1|TRBJ1-1|.|TRBV19
TGTGCCAGTAGTACCCAGGACAGGGCTGAAGCTTTCTTT
CASSTQDRAEAFF
>TRBD1|TRBJ1-2|once|TRBV2
TGTGCCAGCAGTGAAGCACCGACAGGGATCTATGGCTACACCTTC
CASSEAPTGIYGYTF
>.|TRBJ1-2|.|TRBV29-1
TGCAGCGTTGCGCAGGGGCGAGACTATGGCTACACCTTC
CSVAQGRDYGYTF
>TRBD2|TRBJ2-5|.|TRBV27
TGTGCCAGCAGCCGAATAAGCGGGGGACACCAAGAGACCCAGTACTTC
CASSRISGGHQETQYF
>TRBD2|TRBJ2-5|.|TRBV7-9
TGTGCCAGCAGCTTAGTTGCGGGGGTTGGGGAGACCCAGTACTTC
CASSLVAGVGETQYF
>.|TRBJ1-5|.|TRBV29-1
TGCAGACTGAGGGTACTCAATCAGCCCCAGCATTTT
CRLRVLNQPQHF
>.|TRBJ1-1|.|TRBV4-3
TGCGCCAGCAGCCAATCGCCAGGACCCTTAAACACTGAAGCTTTCTTT
CASSQSPGPLNTEAFF
>.|TRBJ1-1|.|TRBV7-2
TGTGCCAGCAGCCCAGGTGTGGGGGGCACTGAAGCTTTCTTT
CASSPGVGGTEAFF
>.|TRBJ2-1|.|TRBV28
TGTGCCAGCAATTTTAACGACAGGAGGCCCTACAATGAGCAGTTCTTC
CASNFNDRRPYNEQFF
>.|TRBJ2-7|few|TRBV6-6
TGTGCCAGCAGTGGGGGCGAAGCATCCTACGAGCAGTACTTC
CASSGGEASYEQYF
>.|TRBJ1-1|.|TRBV14
TGTGCCAGCGGAGAGATCCTTGACATAACCGGGACAATGACTGAAGCTTTCTTT
CASGEILDITGTMTEAFF
>.|TRBJ2-3|.|TRBV2
TGTGCCAGCAATTTGGGCAGAACGCAGTATTTT
CASNLGRTQYF
>.|TRBJ2-3|.|TRBV19
TGTGCCAGTAGTATTCCGGCCCGTGGGACAGATACGCAGTATTTT
CASSIPARGTDTQYF
>TRBD1|TRBJ2-2|.|TRBV5-5
TGTGCCAGCAGCCCATGGACAGGGGCGAACACCGGGGAGCTGTTTTTT
CASSPWTGANTGELFF
>.|TRBJ1-1|.|TRBV29-1
TGCAGCGCCGCCCTCCAAAACACTGAAGCTTTCTTT
CSAALQNTEAFF
>.|TRBJ2-7|.|TRBV6-5
TGTGCCAGCAGTTACTCGATCCTGTCTACACAAGGGGAGCAATACTTC
CASSYSILSTQGEQYF
>TRBD1|TRBJ1-2|once|TRBV7-2
TGTGCCAGCAGCCCCCGGGACAGGGGGCCCTATGGCTACACCTTC
CASSPRDRGPYGYTF